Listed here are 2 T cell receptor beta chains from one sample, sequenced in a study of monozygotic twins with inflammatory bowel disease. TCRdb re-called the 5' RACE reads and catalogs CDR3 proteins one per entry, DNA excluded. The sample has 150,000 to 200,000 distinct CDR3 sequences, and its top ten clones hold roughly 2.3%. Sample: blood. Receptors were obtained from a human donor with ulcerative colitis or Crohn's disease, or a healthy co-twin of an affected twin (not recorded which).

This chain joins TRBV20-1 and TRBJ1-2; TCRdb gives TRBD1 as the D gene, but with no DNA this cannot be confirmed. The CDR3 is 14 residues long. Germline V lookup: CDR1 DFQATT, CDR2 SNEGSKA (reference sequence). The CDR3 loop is CSAEPRDRGYGYTF.

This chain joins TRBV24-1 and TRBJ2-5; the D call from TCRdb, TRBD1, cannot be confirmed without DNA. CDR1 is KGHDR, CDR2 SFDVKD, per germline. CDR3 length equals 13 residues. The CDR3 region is CATSVNPGETQYF.